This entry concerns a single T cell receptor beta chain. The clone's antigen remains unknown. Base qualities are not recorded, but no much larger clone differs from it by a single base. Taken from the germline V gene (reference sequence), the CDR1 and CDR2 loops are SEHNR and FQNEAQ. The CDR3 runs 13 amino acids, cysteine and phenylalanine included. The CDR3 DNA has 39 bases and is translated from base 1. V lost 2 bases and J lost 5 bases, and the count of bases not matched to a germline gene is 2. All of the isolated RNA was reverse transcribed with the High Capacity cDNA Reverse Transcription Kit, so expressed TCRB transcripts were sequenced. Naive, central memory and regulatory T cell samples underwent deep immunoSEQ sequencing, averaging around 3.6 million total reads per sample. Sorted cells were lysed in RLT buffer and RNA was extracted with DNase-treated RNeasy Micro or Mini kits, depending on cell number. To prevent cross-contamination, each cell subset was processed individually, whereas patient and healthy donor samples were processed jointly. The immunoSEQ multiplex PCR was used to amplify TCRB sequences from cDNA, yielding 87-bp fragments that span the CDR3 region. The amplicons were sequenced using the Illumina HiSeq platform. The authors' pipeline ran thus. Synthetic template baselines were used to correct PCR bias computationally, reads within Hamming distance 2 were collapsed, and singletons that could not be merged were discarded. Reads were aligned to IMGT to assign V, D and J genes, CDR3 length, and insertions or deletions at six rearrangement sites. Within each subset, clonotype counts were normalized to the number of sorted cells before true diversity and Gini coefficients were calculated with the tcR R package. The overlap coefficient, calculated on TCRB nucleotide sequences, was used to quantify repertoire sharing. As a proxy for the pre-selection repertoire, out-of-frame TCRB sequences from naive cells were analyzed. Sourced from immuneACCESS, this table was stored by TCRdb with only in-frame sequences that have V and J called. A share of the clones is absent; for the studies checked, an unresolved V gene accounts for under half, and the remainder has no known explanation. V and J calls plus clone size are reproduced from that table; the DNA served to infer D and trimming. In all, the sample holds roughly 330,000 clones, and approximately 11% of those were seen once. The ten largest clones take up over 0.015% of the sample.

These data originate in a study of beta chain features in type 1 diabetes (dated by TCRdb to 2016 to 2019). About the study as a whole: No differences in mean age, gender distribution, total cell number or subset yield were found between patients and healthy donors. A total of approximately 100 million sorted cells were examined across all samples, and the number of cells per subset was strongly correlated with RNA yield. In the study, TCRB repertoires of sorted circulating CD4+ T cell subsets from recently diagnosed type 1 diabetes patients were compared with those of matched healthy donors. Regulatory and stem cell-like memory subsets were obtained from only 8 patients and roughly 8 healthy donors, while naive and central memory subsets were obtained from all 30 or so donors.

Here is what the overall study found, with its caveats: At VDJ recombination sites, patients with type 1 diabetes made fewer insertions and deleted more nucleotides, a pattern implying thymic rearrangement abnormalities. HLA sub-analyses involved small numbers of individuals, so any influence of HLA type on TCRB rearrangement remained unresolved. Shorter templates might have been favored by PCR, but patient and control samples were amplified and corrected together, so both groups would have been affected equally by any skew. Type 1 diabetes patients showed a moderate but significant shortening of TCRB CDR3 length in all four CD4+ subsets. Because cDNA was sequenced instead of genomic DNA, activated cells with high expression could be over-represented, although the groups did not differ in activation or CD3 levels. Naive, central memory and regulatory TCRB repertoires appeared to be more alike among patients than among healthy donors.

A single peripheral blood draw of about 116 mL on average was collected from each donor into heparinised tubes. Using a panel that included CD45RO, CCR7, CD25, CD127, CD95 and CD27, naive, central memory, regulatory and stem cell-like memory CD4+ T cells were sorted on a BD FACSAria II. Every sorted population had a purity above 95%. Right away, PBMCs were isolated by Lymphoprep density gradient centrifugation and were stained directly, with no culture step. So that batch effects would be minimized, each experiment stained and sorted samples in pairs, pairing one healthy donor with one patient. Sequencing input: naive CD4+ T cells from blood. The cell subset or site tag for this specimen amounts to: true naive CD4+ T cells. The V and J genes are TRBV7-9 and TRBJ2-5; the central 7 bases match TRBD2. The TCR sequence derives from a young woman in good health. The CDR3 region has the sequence CASSLIGGETQYF. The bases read TGTGCCAGCAGCTTAATCGGGGGGGAGACCCAGTACTTC.